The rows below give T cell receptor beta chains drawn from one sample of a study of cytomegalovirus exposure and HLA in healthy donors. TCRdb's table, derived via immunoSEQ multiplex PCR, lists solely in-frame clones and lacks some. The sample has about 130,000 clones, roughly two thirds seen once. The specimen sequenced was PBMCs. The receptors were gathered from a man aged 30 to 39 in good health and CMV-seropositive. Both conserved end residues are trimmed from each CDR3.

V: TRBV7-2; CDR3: ASSLAVSGNDAYEQY
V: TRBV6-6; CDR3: ASSYLNTGELF
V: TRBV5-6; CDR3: ASSKTRAYETQY
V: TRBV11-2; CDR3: ASTLFSGRSYNEQF
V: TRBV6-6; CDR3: ASSYPQGRSTEAF
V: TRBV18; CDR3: ASSPHPGENTGELF
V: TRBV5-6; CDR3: ASSLRLAGYNEQF
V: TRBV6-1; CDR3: ASSLTAPEEGYT
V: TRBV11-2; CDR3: ASSPGGLAGIGGEQY
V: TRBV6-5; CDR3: ATSWSGTGDYGYT
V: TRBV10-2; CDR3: ASLGGSNQPQH
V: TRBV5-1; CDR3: ASSDPSGGTYEQY
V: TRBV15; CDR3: ATSRGRDTDTQY
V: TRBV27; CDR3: ASSSSLGHRGEKLF
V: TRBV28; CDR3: ASSGDRDIAKQPQH
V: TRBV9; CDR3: ASTPRPSGSTDTQY
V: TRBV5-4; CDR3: ASSLRWPSGYNEQF
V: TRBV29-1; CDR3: SVTPGLAGDYEQY
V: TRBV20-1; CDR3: SARSNNEQF
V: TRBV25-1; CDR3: ASSRQGTYGYT
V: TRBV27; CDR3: ATTRTSGSYNEQF
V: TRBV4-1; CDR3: ASSQLQGAWDQPQH
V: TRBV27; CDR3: ASSPRLGFAGELF
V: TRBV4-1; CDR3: ASSQVASGGAYEQY
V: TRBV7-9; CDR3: ASSVKAGLAGAGEQF
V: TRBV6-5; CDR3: ASSYLLAGVPYEQY
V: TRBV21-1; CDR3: ASSKSVLLYGYT
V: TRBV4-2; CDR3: ASSLPGRGSSVGTQY
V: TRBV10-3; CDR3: AISESGASRNTEAF
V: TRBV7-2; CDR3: ASSLQTGVPEAF
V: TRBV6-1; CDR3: ASQSGRSRTDTQY
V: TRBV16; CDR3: ASSQSRAGGAKNIQY
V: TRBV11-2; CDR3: ASSLDLSGGYT
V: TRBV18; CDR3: ASSRAGSDYGYT
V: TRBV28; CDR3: ASSPTGHRGFGNTEAF
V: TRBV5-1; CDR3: ASSHDTLGGELF
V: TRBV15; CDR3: ATSRDRDNYQPQH
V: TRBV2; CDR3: ASRRAGGGTEAF
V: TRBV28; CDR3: ASSLLAGTSTDTQY
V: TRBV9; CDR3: ASSVYRITDTQY
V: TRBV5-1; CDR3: ASSPWGESSGELF
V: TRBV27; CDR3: ASSLSGHLSGGYT
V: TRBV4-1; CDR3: ASSHLAVNYGYT
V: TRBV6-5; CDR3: ASRIQGVGTDTQY
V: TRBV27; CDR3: ASSTTGPYEQY
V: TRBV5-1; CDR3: ASSFSGIEETQY
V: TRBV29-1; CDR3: SADTGTGGDEQY
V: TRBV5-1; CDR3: ASSYDRVSYNEQF
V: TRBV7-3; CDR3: ASSPTSGRGWDEQF
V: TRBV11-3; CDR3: ASSPGGENTEAF
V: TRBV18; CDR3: ASTGTGVNYGYT
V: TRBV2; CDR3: ASSNTPNYGYT
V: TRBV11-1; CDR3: ASSWGSGTTNTGELF
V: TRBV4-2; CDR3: ASSQDGTPGNTIY
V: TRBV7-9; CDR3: ASSLQAPTYGYT